This T cell receptor beta chain was identified during a study of CD8+CD57+ T cells in acquired aplastic anemia. Patients included in sequencing had previously demonstrated CD8+CD57+ cell expansion by flow cytometry. Genomic DNA was employed as the template in profiling TCR beta VDJ and CDR3. TCRdb re-called the reads through MiXCR, storing one row per CDR3 protein. The repertoire holds 160,000 or so distinct CDR3 sequences, with 40% to 55% as singletons. Trimming left V 0 bases short and J 7 bases short, with 13 bases between. The CDR3 sequence is 14 residues long. The TCR was taken from a human donor with aplastic anemia. The sample was sorted CD4+, CD8+, or CD8+CD57+ T cells (not recorded which) from PBMCs. This chain connects TRBV6-7 to TRBJ2-7; possible D gene TRBD2, 6 bases. TRBV6-7 is an open reading frame whose function is uncertain. The CDR3 DNA sequence: TGTGCCAGCAGTTACTCCTTCGGGGGACGGGAGCAGTACTTC. This codes for CASSYSFGGREQYF.